A selection of T cell receptor beta chains follows, all from one sample in a study of vaccination and CD4 T cells after COVID-19. No antigen has been assigned to these receptors. Each CDR3 protein is one row after TCRdb ran MiXCR on the PCR reads. The sample has over 10,000 distinct CDR3 sequences, around a third seen once. Sequencing was performed on CD4+ T cells from blood, cultured in vitro. These receptors originate from a human donor who had recovered from COVID-19. Both conserved end residues are part of each CDR3. Each record gives: D gene, J gene, V gene, clone size, CDR3 protein, CDR3 DNA. D genes are given only for firm matches. Part of the rows lack a size; the others show once, few, many or a class for expanded clones.

TRBD1,TRBJ1-6,TRBV2,NA,CASRKQGDNSPLHF,TGTGCCAGCAGGAAACAGGGGGATAATTCACCCCTCCACTTT
TRBD2,TRBJ2-3,TRBV7-9,NA,CASSYPSGGGTDTQYF,TGTGCCAGCAGCTACCCCTCGGGGGGGGGCACAGATACGCAGTATTTT
NA,TRBJ2-3,TRBV15,few,CATPSNIDTQYF,TGTGCCACCCCCTCAAACATAGATACGCAGTATTTT
NA,TRBJ2-6,TRBV6-5,NA,CASSSLRSGANVLTF,TGTGCCAGCAGTTCGTTGCGCTCTGGGGCCAACGTCCTGACTTTC
NA,TRBJ2-7,TRBV7-6,NA,CASSLDRDEQYF,TGTGCCAGCAGCTTAGACAGGGACGAGCAGTACTTC
TRBD1,TRBJ1-4,TRBV5-4,NA,CASSEAGGAPNEKLFF,TGTGCCAGCAGCGAGGCAGGGGGCGCCCCTAATGAAAAACTGTTTTTT
NA,TRBJ1-1,TRBV12-3/TRBV12-4,NA,CASSLDGNTEAFF,TGTGCCAGCAGTTTAGACGGGAACACTGAAGCTTTCTTT
NA,TRBJ2-2,TRBV5-1,NA,CASSPANTGELFF,TGCGCCAGCAGCCCCGCGAACACCGGGGAGCTGTTTTTT
NA,TRBJ1-5,TRBV5-1,NA,CASSSLVQKSNQPQHF,TGCGCCAGCAGCTCCTTAGTCCAGAAAAGCAATCAGCCCCAGCATTTT
TRBD2,TRBJ2-1,TRBV20-1,few,CSARSFLGTSGDNEQFF,TGCAGTGCTAGAAGTTTCCTTGGGACTAGCGGAGACAATGAGCAGTTCTTC
TRBD2,TRBJ2-5,TRBV20-1,few,CSAGGTSGAGYQETQYF,TGCAGTGCTGGAGGGACTAGCGGGGCCGGGTACCAAGAGACCCAGTACTTC
NA,TRBJ2-3,TRBV21-1,few,CASSRHRGNTQYF,TGTGCCAGCAGCAGACACAGGGGTAATACGCAGTATTTT
NA,TRBJ2-5,TRBV5-1,NA,CASSLAGGVGTQYF,TGCGCCAGCAGCTTGGCCGGGGGTGTGGGGACCCAGTACTTC
NA,TRBJ2-6,TRBV30,NA,CAWSVPRGAGANVLTF,TGTGCCTGGAGTGTACCCAGGGGCGCTGGGGCCAACGTCCTGACTTTC
TRBD2,TRBJ2-1,TRBV27,NA,CASSSLAGSSYNEQFF,TGTGCCAGCAGTTCGCTAGCGGGGAGCTCCTACAATGAGCAGTTCTTC
NA,TRBJ1-5,TRBV6-1,NA,CASRSRGLQPQHF,TGTGCCAGCCGCTCTAGAGGGTTACAGCCCCAGCATTTT
TRBD2,TRBJ2-2,TRBV6-5,NA,CASSYRLAELGELFF,TGTGCCAGCAGTTACCGGCTAGCGGAACTCGGGGAGCTGTTTTTT
NA,TRBJ1-1,TRBV15,NA,CATSREQNTEAFF,TGTGCCACCAGCAGAGAGCAGAACACTGAAGCTTTCTTT
NA,TRBJ2-7,TRBV7-3,large,CASSLRGPTSDEQYF,TGTGCCAGCAGCTTAAGGGGACCGACGTCCGACGAGCAGTACTTC
NA,TRBJ2-3,TRBV27,few,CASSLRSWDTQYF,TGTGCCAGCAGTTTGAGGAGCTGGGATACGCAGTATTTT
NA,TRBJ2-2,TRBV5-4,NA,CASTQTGTGELFF,TGTGCCAGCACCCAAACGGGGACCGGGGAGCTGTTTTTT
NA,TRBJ1-4,TRBV19,NA,CASCSEATDEKLFF,TGTGCCAGTTGTTCCGAAGCAACGGATGAAAAACTGTTTTTT
NA,TRBJ2-1,TRBV15,NA,CATSRDNEQFF,TGTGCCACCAGCAGGGACAATGAGCAGTTCTTC
NA,TRBJ1-5,TRBV10-2,NA,CASGTGTNNQPQHF,TGCGCCAGCGGAACCGGGACAAATAATCAGCCCCAGCATTTT